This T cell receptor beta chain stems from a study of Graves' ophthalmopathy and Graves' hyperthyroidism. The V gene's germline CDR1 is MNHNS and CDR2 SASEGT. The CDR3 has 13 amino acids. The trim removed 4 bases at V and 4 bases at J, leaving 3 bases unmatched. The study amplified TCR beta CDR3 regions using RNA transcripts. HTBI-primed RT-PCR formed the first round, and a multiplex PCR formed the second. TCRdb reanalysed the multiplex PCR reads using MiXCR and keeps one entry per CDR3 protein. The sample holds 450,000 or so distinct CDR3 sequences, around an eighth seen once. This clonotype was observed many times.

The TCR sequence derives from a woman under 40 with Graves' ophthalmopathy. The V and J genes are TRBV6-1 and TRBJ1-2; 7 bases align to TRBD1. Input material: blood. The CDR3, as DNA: TGTGCCAGCAGTGCAACAGGGGCCTATGGCTACACCTTC. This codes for CASSATGAYGYTF.